What follows are 17 T cell receptor beta chains derived from one specimen sequenced in a study of beta chain features in type 1 diabetes. cDNA synthesis used the whole RNA isolate, giving expressed TCRB sequences. Assay used: immunoSEQ multiplex PCR; TCRdb lists only in-frame clones, some missing. Here the sample spans roughly 140,000 clones, about 8.1% being singletons. Input material: central memory CD4+ T cells from blood. The origin of the receptors is a man younger than 30 in good health.

The V call is TRBV27, the J call TRBJ2-7; a possible D gene is TRBD1 (5 bases). Germline assignment: CDR1 MNHEY and CDR2 SMNVEV (reference sequence). CDR3 length: 14 residues. V gave up 3 bases and J gave up 6 bases, with 15 bases separating them. The CDR3 nucleotides read TGTGCCAGCAGTTTCAAGGGGTTGTCGTTCGAGCAGTACTTC. Translating it yields CASSFKGLSFEQYF.

This clone was observed a few times. The V gene is TRBV5-6, the J gene TRBJ2-1; a possible D gene is TRBD2 (6 bases). This CDR3 has 15 amino acids. Looked up from germline, CDR1 is SGHDT and CDR2 is YYEEEE. V was cut by 7 bases and J by 0 bases, with 14 bases left in between. CDR3 loop: CASDLSGPSYNEQFF. The CDR3 DNA reads TGTGCCAGCGACCTTAGCGGCCCCTCCTACAATGAGCAGTTCTTC.

This clone appeared a few times. The rearrangement links TRBV7-3 to TRBJ2-1; D possibly corresponds to TRBD2 (6 bases). This CDR3 is 19 amino acids long. V dropped 2 bases and J dropped 0 bases, with 20 bases sitting between them. Germline loops: CDR1 SGHTA, CDR2 FQGTGA. In DNA, the CDR3 is TGTGCCAGCAGCTTATCGTCGGGAATCGCGGGGAGCTCCTACAATGAGCAGTTCTTC. Translating gives CASSLSSGIAGSSYNEQFF.

V usage is TRBV11-1 and J usage is TRBJ2-1; D not resolved. CDR1 SGHAT and CDR2 FQDESV come from the germline V gene (reference sequence). The CDR3 covers 15 residues. With 0 bases removed from V and 0 bases from J, the gap between germline ends came to 6 bases. The CDR3 DNA is TGTGCCAGCAGCTTAGCGGGCAGCTCCTACAATGAGCAGTTCTTC. It encodes CASSLAGSSYNEQFF.

The chain has TRBV6-5 and TRBJ1-2, with 9 bases fitting TRBD1. Trimming took 3 bases from V and 12 from J; bases not matched to a gene: 17. This CDR3 contains 16 residues. CDR1 MNHEY and CDR2 SVGAGI come from the germline V gene. CDR3: CASSYSGTGFAPVDTF. The CDR3 nucleotides are TGTGCCAGCAGTTATTCCGGGACAGGGTTTGCCCCGGTGGACACCTTC.

The sample holds a few counts of this clone. The rearrangement uses TRBV7-2 and TRBJ1-5, with D perhaps TRBD1 (5 bases). The germline gives CDR1 SGHTA, CDR2 FQGNSA. The V end was cut by 5 bases, the J end by 6 bases, with 20 bases between. CDR3 size: 16 residues. The CDR3 DNA reads TGTGCCAGCAGCCCCGGCGGGCAGGGAGGAGTTCAGCCCCAGCATTTT. Amino acids: CASSPGGQGGVQPQHF.

This clone was seen more than once but under ten times. This rearrangement joins TRBV7-2 to TRBJ1-6; 7 nucleotides agree with TRBD1. With 3 bases clipped from V and 1 base from J, the junction kept 3 bases outside the gene matches. Germline V gene sequence: CDR1 SGHTA, CDR2 FQGNSA. This CDR3 is built from 16 residues. CDR3: CASSFGQASYNSPLHF. The CDR3 DNA reads as TGTGCCAGCAGCTTCGGACAGGCGTCCTATAATTCACCCCTCCACTTT.

The V call is TRBV7-8, the J call TRBJ2-1, with TRBD2 matching 7 bases. Looked up from germline, CDR1 is SGHVS and CDR2 is FQNEAQ. This CDR3 has 18 residues. The junction had 11 bases not matched to a gene; V was cut back by 0 bases and J by 3 bases. The CDR3 sequence is CASSLARAGGGSYNEQFF. CDR3 sequence (DNA): TGTGCCAGCAGCTTAGCGAGAGCAGGCGGCGGGAGCTACAATGAGCAGTTCTTC. The variable domain in full, completed from reference TRBV7-8 and TRBJ2-1, reads GAGVSQSPRYKVAKRGQDVALRCDPISGHVSLFWYQQALGQGPEFLTYFQNEAQLDKSGLPSDRFFAERPEGSVSTLKIQRTQQEDSAVYLCASSLARAGGGSYNEQFFGPGTRLTVL.

This chain links TRBV28 with TRBJ2-7, with 14 bases aligning to TRBD2. This CDR3 contains 14 residues. Per germline, CDR1 MDHEN and CDR2 SYDVKM. The V and J ends lost 6 bases and 6 bases, in that order; junction bases with no gene match: 4. CDR3 DNA sequence: TGTGCCAGCAGACCGGGACTAGCGGGAGCCGAGCAGTACTTC. It is translated as CASRPGLAGAEQYF.

The table lists this clone with a few counts. The genes are TRBV21-1 and TRBJ2-2; the D call of TRBD1 is as the table states it, not checked on the DNA. TRBV21-1 is classified as a pseudogene. CDR3 size: 17 residues. The CDR3 loop is CASSKAEQGPSTGELFF. DNA of the CDR3: TGTGCCAGCAGCAAAGCAGAGCAGGGCCCGAGCACCGGGGAGCTGTTTTTT.

This rearrangement joins TRBV7-9 to TRBJ2-1, with a weak D call TRBD2 (5 bases). V was clipped by 5 bases and J by 0 bases, with 8 bases between them. Germline V gene data show CDR1 as SEHNR and CDR2 as FQNEAQ (reference sequence). This CDR3 is 14 amino acids long. The chain's CDR3 is CASSTRDSYNEQFF. The CDR3 DNA is TGTGCCAGCAGCACCCGGGACTCCTACAATGAGCAGTTCTTC. The full variable domain, rest sourced from reference TRBV7-9 and TRBJ2-1, is DTGVSQNPRHKITKRGQNVTFRCDPISEHNRLYWYRQTLGQGPEFLTYFQNEAQLEKSRLLSDRFSAERPKGSFSTLEIQRTEQGDSAMYLCASSTRDSYNEQFFGPGTRLTVL.

The V gene is TRBV9, the J gene TRBJ2-2; tentative D call: TRBD2 (6 bases). Trimming removed 0 bases at V and 7 bases at J, with 16 bases between. Germline assignment: CDR1 SGDLS and CDR2 YYNGEE. The CDR3 covers 16 residues. CDR3 DNA sequence: TGTGCCAGCAGCGTAGAGTTGTCGGGAGCGTACGGGGAGCTGTTTTTT. This translates into CASSVELSGAYGELFF. Based on the CDR3 plus reference TRBV9 and TRBJ2-2, the full variable domain is DSGVTQTPKHLITATGQRVTLRCSPRSGDLSVYWYQQSLDQGLQFLIQYYNGEERAKGNILERFSAQQFPDLHSELNLSSLELGDSALYFCASSVELSGAYGELFFGEGSRLTVL.

This clone was detected only a few times. Germline is not matched at one junction end, which may reflect a read error. The V call is TRBV5-4, the J call TRBJ2-3; 8 positions match TRBD2. The CDR3 has 13 amino acids. Per germline, CDR1 SGHNT and CDR2 YYREEE (reference sequence). The CDR3 DNA follows: TGCGCCAGCAGCCAAGACACTAGCGGTCCGCAGTATTTT. Its protein product is CASSQDTSGPQYF.

The chain couples TRBV18 to TRBJ1-1, with a weak D call TRBD1 (5 bases). This CDR3 contains 13 residues. The V end was cut by 8 bases, the J end by 2 bases, with 12 bases between. From germline, CDR1 is KGHSH and CDR2 LQKENI. CDR3 protein: CASAQGGNTEAFF. CDR3 DNA: TGTGCCAGCGCTCAGGGAGGTAACACTGAAGCTTTCTTT.

This clone was seen only a few times. The chain employs TRBV7-9 and TRBJ2-5; D is undetermined. Trimming cost V 5 bases and J 7 bases, with 8 bases left between them. The CDR3 sequence is 11 residues long. Germline CDR1 is SEHNR and CDR2 is FQNEAQ (reference sequence). The CDR3 nucleotides read TGTGCCAGCAGCCCCCAATGGACCCAGTACTTC. This sequence encodes CASSPQWTQYF.

This clone was detected only a few times. The rearrangement uses TRBV2 and TRBJ1-2; D gene unclear. This CDR3 is built from 11 residues. The V end was cut by 3 bases, the J end by 8 bases, with 7 bases between. Germline CDR1 and CDR2: SNHLY and FYNNEI. The CDR3 reads CASSDSAGYTF. The CDR3 DNA reads as TGTGCCAGCAGTGACAGCGCGGGCTACACCTTC.

The chain links TRBV6-1 to TRBJ2-7, with 8 positions matching TRBD1. Unmatched junction bases numbered 7, after V lost 7 bases and J lost 5 bases. The CDR3 sequence is 13 residues long. Germline lookup yields CDR1 MNHNS and CDR2 SASEGT. The CDR3, as DNA: TGTGCCAGCACCCGGACAGGGAGGCACGAGCAGTACTTC. Protein product: CASTRTGRHEQYF.